Listed below are T cell receptor beta chains from one sample, sequenced in a study of T cells in localized non-small cell lung cancer. The protocol was immunoSEQ multiplex PCR, while the TCRdb copy is restricted to in-frame clones and leaves out a portion. The sample holds 50,000 to 60,000 clones, 85% to 90% seen once. The source material was PBMCs, sampled before any cancer treatment. The source is a female donor with stage II lung adenocarcinoma. Both conserved end residues are part of each CDR3. The order of the fields is clone size, V gene, D gene, J gene, CDR3 protein, CDR3 DNA. A D gene is named only where the DNA matches it firmly. Clone size is given for some rows only: seen once, a few or many times, or a class if the clone is expanded.

.,TRBV2,.,TRBJ2-3,CASTNGGQGDTQYF,TGTGCCAGCACTAATGGGGGGCAAGGAGATACGCAGTATTTT
.,TRBV5-1,TRBD1,TRBJ1-1,CASNTGDPNTEAFF,TGCGCCAGCAACACAGGGGACCCGAACACTGAAGCTTTCTTT
.,TRBV10-3,TRBD1,TRBJ2-1,CAIRNTGEYNEQFF,TGTGCCATCAGAAATACAGGGGAATACAATGAGCAGTTCTTC
.,TRBV5-8,TRBD1,TRBJ1-5,CASSLMKGAHTYSNQPQHF,TGTGCCAGCAGCTTAATGAAGGGGGCGCATACTTATAGCAATCAGCCCCAGCATTTT
once,TRBV5-1,.,TRBJ2-7,CASSNLGPGEHEQYF,TGCGCCAGCAGCAACTTGGGGCCCGGGGAGCACGAGCAGTACTTC
.,TRBV7-7,TRBD2,TRBJ2-1,CASRPLAGGKDEQFF,TGTGCTAGCAGACCCCTAGCGGGGGGGAAAGATGAGCAGTTCTTC
.,TRBV5-6,.,TRBJ1-5,CASSPWEYNQPQHF,TGTGCCAGCAGCCCCTGGGAGTACAATCAGCCCCAGCATTTT
.,TRBV5-1,TRBD2,TRBJ2-1,CASSSSGGSYNEQFF,TGCGCCAGCAGCTCGAGCGGGGGATCCTACAATGAGCAGTTCTTC
.,TRBV5-1,TRBD1,TRBJ2-7,CASSSEDRGLYEQYF,TGCGCCAGCAGCTCCGAAGACAGGGGTCTCTACGAGCAGTACTTC
.,TRBV7-9,TRBD1,TRBJ2-5,CASSFGQGVETQYF,TGTGCCAGCAGCTTCGGACAGGGGGTAGAGACCCAGTACTTC
.,TRBV19,.,TRBJ2-1,CASSMGQTNEQFF,TGTGCCAGTAGTATGGGGCAGACCAATGAGCAGTTCTTC
.,TRBV30,TRBD2,TRBJ2-7,CAWSTGTRRFISYEQYF,TGTGCCTGGAGCACCGGGACTAGACGTTTTATTTCCTACGAGCAGTACTTC
once,TRBV19,TRBD2,TRBJ2-3,CASSIDREAGGPDTQYF,TGTGCCAGTAGTATAGATAGAGAAGCGGGGGGTCCAGATACGCAGTATTTT
.,TRBV19,.,TRBJ1-1,CASSIRGSNTEAFF,TGTGCCAGTAGTATAAGGGGCTCGAACACTGAAGCTTTCTTT
.,TRBV5-1,.,TRBJ1-6,CASSLGQNNSPLHF,TGCGCCAGCAGCTTGGGACAAAATAATTCACCCCTCCACTTT
.,TRBV4-1,.,TRBJ2-3,CASSQEHGASTDTQYF,TGCGCCAGCAGCCAAGAACACGGGGCGAGCACAGATACGCAGTATTTT
few,TRBV5-8,TRBD1,TRBJ1-6,CASSQGQGRPPLHF,TGTGCCAGCAGCCAAGGACAGGGAAGACCACCCCTCCACTTT
few,TRBV28,.,TRBJ2-1,CASSSGALSRDEQFF,TGTGCCAGCAGTTCGGGGGCGCTTTCGAGGGATGAGCAGTTCTTC
.,TRBV4-2,.,TRBJ2-1,CASSQGDKSKSYNEQFF,TGTGCCAGCAGCCAAGGTGATAAGTCGAAGTCCTACAATGAGCAGTTCTTC
.,TRBV15,.,TRBJ1-1,CATSRDPDTEAFF,TGTGCCACCAGCAGAGATCCCGATACTGAAGCTTTCTTT
.,TRBV5-1,.,TRBJ2-7,CASSLEAQTTYEQYF,TGCGCCAGCAGCTTGGAAGCCCAGACTACCTACGAGCAGTACTTC
.,TRBV6-1,.,TRBJ2-5,CASSENMGWEQYF,TGTGCCAGCAGTGAAAATATGGGTTGGGAGCAGTACTTC
.,TRBV14,.,TRBJ2-1,CASSQGNNEQFF,TGTGCCAGCAGCCAAGGTAACAATGAGCAGTTCTTC
.,TRBV5-6,TRBD2,TRBJ2-3,CASSPVSLAGVTDTQYF,TGTGCCAGCAGCCCGGTTTCCCTAGCGGGGGTTACAGATACGCAGTATTTT
few,TRBV14,TRBD1,TRBJ1-1,CASSQEAGTGPTEAFF,TGTGCCAGCAGCCAAGAAGCCGGGACAGGTCCCACTGAAGCTTTCTTT
.,TRBV19,.,TRBJ1-4,CASSISISFARLNEKLFF,TGTGCCAGTAGTATATCTATAAGTTTTGCCAGACTTAATGAAAAACTGTTTTTT
.,TRBV7-8,.,TRBJ2-1,CASSFSRRTQDYNEQFF,TGTGCCAGCAGCTTCTCGAGGAGAACACAGGACTACAATGAGCAGTTCTTC
.,TRBV6-5,TRBD1,TRBJ2-1,CASSRQGNSNNEQFF,TGTGCCAGCAGCCGACAGGGGAATTCCAACAATGAGCAGTTCTTC
few,TRBV7-2,.,TRBJ2-7,CASSLGAPGFNEQYF,TGTGCCAGCAGCTTAGGGGCCCCAGGGTTCAACGAGCAGTACTTC
.,TRBV6-5,TRBD1,TRBJ1-2,CASSYSRTGGNGYTF,TGTGCCAGCAGCTATTCGAGGACAGGGGGCAATGGCTACACCTTC